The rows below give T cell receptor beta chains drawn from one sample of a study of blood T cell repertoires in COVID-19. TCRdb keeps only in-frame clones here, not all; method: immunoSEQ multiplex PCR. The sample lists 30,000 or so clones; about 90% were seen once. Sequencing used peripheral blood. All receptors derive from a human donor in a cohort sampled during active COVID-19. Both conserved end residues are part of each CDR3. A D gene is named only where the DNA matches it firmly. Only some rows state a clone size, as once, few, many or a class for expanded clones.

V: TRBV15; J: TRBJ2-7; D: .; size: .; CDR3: CATSLEPIRGEQYF; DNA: TGTGCCACCTCCCTGGAGCCAATCCGGGGCGAGCAGTACTTC
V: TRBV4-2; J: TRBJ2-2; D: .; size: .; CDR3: CASSQERLTGELFF; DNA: TGTGCCAGCAGCCAAGAGAGGCTCACCGGGGAGCTGTTTTTT
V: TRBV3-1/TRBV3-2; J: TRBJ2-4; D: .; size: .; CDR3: CASSRTVGSNIQYF; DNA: TGTGCCAGCAGCCGGACAGTGGGGTCGAACATTCAGTACTTC
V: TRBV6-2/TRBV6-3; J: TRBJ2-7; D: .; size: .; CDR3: CASSYSDSPEQYF; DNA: TGTGCCAGCAGTTACTCGGACAGTCCCGAGCAGTACTTC
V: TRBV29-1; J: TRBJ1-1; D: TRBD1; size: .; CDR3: CSVQGDNTEAFF; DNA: TGCAGCGTTCAGGGGGATAACACTGAAGCTTTCTTT
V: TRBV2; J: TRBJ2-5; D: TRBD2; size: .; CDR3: CASSEIGGGGQETQYF; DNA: TGTGCCAGCAGTGAAATCGGCGGGGGAGGGCAAGAGACCCAGTACTTC
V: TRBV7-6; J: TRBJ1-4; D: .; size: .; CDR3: CASSLALSEKLFF; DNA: TGTGCCAGCAGCTTAGCGCTAAGTGAAAAACTGTTTTTT
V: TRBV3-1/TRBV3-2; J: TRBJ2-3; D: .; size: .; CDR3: CASSQVWGRGTDTQYF; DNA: TGTGCCAGCAGCCAAGTTTGGGGTCGGGGAACAGATACGCAGTATTTT
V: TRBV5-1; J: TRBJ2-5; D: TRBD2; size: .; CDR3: CASSLFRGGETQYF; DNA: TGCGCCAGCAGCTTGTTCCGGGGGGGAGAGACCCAGTACTTC
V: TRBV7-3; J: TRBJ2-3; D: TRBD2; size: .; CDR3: CASSRAGGSTDTQYF; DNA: TGTGCCAGCAGCCGAGCGGGGGGAAGCACAGATACGCAGTATTTT
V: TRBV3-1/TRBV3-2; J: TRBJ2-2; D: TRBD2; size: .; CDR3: CASSLGLASNTGELFF; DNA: TGTGCCAGCAGCCTAGGACTAGCGTCGAACACCGGGGAGCTGTTTTTT
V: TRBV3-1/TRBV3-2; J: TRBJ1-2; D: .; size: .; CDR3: CASSQAIQGYTF; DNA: TGTGCCAGCAGCCAAGCCATACAGGGCTACACCTTC
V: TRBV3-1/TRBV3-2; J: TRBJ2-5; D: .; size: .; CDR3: CASSHLLETQYF; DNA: TGTGCCAGCAGCCATCTCCTAGAGACCCAGTACTTC
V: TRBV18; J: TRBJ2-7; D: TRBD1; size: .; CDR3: CASRPTGGVTYEQYF; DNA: TGTGCCAGCCGCCCGACAGGGGGGGTTACCTACGAGCAGTACTTC
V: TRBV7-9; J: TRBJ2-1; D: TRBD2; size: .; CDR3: CASRPTGLRGGENEQFF; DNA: TGTGCCAGCAGACCAACAGGGCTGCGGGGGGGCGAGAATGAGCAGTTCTTC
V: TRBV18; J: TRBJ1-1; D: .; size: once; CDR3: CASSPSGGTEAFF; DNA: TGTGCCAGCTCACCAAGTGGCGGAACTGAAGCTTTCTTT
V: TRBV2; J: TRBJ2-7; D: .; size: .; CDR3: CASAPGQFYEQYF; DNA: TGTGCCAGCGCCCCCGGACAGTTCTACGAGCAGTACTTC
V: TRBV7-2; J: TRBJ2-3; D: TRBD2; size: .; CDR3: CASSLGVAGGTDTQYF; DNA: TGTGCCAGCAGCTTAGGGGTAGCGGGGGGAACAGATACGCAGTATTTT
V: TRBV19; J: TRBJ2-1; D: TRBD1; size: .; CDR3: CASSIEWGQGVDNEQFF; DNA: TGTGCCAGTAGTATAGAATGGGGGCAGGGGGTTGACAATGAGCAGTTCTTC
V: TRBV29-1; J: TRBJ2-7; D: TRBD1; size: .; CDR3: CSVEGQGAYEQYF; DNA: TGCAGCGTTGAGGGACAGGGGGCTTACGAGCAGTACTTC
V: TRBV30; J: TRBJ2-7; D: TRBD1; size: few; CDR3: CAWRSRTGDHEQYF; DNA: TGTGCCTGGAGGAGCCGGACAGGGGACCACGAGCAGTACTTC
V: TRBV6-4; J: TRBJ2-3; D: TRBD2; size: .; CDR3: CASSQDAGVADTQYF; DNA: TGTGCCAGCAGCCAGGACGCGGGAGTCGCAGATACGCAGTATTTT
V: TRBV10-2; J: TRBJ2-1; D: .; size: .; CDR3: CASSDLSPYNEQFF; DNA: TGCGCCAGCAGTGACCTTAGCCCCTACAATGAGCAGTTCTTC
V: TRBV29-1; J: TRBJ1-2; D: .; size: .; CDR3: CSVEGTNYGYTF; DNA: TGCAGCGTTGAGGGGACAAACTATGGCTACACCTTC
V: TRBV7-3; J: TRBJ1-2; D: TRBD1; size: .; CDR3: CASSLSGRGPYGYTF; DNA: TGTGCCAGCAGCTTAAGTGGAAGGGGGCCCTATGGCTACACCTTC
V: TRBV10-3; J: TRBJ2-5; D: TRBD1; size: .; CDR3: CATSDREKETQYF; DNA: TGTGCCACTTCGGACAGGGAGAAAGAGACCCAGTACTTC
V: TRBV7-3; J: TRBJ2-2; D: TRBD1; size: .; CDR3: CASSPGTVNTGELFF; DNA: TGTGCCAGCAGCCCCGGGACAGTCAACACCGGGGAGCTGTTTTTT
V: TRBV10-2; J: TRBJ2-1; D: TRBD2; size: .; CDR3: CASSGLGLAGGNEQFF; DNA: TGCGCCAGCAGTGGGTTGGGACTAGCGGGGGGCAATGAGCAGTTCTTC
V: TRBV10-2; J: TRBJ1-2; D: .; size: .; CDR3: CASSGSGTLGGYTF; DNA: TGCGCCAGCAGTGGTTCTGGGACTTTAGGAGGCTACACCTTC
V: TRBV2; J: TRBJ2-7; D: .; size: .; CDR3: CASRQVPDFSFF; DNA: TGTGCCAGCAGGCAAGTGCCGGACTTCTCTTTCTTC
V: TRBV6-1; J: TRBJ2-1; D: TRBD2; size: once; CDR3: CASSAPTSGGPPGEQFF; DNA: TGTGCCAGCAGTGCTCCTACTAGCGGGGGGCCCCCGGGTGAGCAGTTCTTC
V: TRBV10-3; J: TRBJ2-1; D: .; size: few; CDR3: CEPGSSYNEQFF; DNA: TGTGAACCAGGCAGCTCCTACAATGAGCAGTTCTTC
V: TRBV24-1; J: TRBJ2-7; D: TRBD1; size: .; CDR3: CATSDLGDHRDSSYEQYF; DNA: TGTGCCACCAGTGATTTAGGGGACCACCGGGACAGCTCCTACGAGCAGTACTTC
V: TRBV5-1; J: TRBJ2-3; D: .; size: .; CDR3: CASSLVGSFTDTQYF; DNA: TGCGCCAGCAGCTTGGTTGGCTCCTTCACAGATACGCAGTATTTT
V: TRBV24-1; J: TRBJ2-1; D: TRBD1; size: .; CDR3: CATPGTATIDEQFF; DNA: TGTGCCACCCCGGGGACAGCCACCATCGATGAGCAGTTCTTC
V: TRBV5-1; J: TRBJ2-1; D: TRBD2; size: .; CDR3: CASSLEGLAIHEQFF; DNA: TGCGCCAGCAGCCTGGAGGGACTAGCGATCCATGAGCAGTTCTTC
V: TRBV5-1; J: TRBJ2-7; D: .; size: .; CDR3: CASRQGDEQYF; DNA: TGCGCCAGCAGACAGGGAGACGAGCAGTACTTC
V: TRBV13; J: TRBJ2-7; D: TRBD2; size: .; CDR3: CASSSGGLAGGYEQYF; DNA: TGTGCCAGCAGCTCCGGCGGACTAGCGGGGGGCTACGAGCAGTACTTC
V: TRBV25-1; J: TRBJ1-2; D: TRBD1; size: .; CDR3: CASSQGTAYGYTF; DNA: TGTGCCAGCAGTCAAGGGACAGCCTATGGCTACACCTTC
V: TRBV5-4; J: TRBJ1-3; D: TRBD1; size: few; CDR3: CASSPGTGIGNTIYF; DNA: TGTGCCAGCAGCCCGGGGACAGGGATAGGAAACACCATATATTTT
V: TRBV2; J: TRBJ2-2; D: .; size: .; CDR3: CASRADSNTGELFF; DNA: TGTGCCAGCAGGGCGGATTCGAACACCGGGGAGCTGTTTTTT
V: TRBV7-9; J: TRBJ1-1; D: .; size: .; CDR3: CASSLGSGTEAFF; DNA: TGTGCCAGCAGCTTAGGAAGCGGCACTGAAGCTTTCTTT